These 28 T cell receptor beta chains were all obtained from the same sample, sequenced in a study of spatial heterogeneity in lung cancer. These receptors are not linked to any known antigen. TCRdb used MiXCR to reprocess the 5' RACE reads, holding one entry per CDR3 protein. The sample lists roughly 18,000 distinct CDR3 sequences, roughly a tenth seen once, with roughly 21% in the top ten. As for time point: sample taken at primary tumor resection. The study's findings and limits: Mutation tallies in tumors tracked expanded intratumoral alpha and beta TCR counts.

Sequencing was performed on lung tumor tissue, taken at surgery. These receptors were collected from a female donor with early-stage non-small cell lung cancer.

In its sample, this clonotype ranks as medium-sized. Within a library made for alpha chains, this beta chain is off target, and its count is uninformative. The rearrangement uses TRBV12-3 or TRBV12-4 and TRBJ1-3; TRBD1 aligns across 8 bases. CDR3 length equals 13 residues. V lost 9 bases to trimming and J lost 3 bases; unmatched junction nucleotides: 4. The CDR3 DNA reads TGTGCCAGTTCGACAGGGGATGGAAACACCATATATTTT. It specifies CASSTGDGNTIYF.

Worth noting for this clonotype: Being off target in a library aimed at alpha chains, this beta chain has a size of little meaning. The CDR3 bases are TGTGCCAGCAGTGATCTAGCGGGGGTTCAGGAGACCCAGTACTTC. The encoded protein is CASSDLAGVQETQYF. The genes are TRBV6-1 and TRBJ2-5, with TRBD2 identical over 10 bases. The V segment lost 3 bases and the J segment 5 bases; nucleotides outside the gene matches: 6. The germline CDR1 and CDR2 sequences are MNHNS and SASEGT. This CDR3 is 15 amino acids long.

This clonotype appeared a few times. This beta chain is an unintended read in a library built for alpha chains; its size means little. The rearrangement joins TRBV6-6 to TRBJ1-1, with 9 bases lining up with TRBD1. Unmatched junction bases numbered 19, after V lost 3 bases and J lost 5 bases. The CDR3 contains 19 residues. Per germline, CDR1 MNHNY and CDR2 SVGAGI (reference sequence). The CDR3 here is CASSYPNRGLLGRETEAFF. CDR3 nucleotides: TGTGCCAGCAGTTATCCTAACAGGGGGCTTCTCGGACGGGAGACTGAAGCTTTCTTT.

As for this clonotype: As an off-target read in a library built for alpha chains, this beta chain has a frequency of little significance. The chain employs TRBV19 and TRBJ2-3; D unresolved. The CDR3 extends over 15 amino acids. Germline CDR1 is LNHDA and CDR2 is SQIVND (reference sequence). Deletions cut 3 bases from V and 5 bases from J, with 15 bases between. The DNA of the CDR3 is TGTGCCAGTAGTATGGTTCAGGCAGGTCAAGATACGCAGTATTTT. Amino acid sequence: CASSMVQAGQDTQYF.

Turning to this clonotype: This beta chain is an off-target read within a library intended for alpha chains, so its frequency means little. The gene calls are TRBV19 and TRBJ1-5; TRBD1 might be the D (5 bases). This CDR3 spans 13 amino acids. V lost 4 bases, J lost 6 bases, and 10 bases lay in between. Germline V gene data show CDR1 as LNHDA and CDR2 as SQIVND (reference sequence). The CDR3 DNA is TGTGCCAGTAGTACCGGGAGGGGTCAGCCCCAGCATTTT. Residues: CASSTGRGQPQHF.

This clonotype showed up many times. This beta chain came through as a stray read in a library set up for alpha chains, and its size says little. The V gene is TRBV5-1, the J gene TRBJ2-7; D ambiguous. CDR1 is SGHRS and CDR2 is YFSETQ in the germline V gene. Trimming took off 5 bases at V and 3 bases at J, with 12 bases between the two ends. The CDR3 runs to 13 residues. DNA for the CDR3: TGCGCCAGCAGAAAGGACGGTGGCTACGAGCAGTACTTC. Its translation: CASRKDGGYEQYF.

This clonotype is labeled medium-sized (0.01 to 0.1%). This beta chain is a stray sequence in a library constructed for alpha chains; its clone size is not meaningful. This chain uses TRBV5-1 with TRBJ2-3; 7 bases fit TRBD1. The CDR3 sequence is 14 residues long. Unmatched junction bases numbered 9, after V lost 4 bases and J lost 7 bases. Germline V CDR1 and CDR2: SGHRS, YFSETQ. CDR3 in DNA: TGCGCCAGCAGCAAGACAGGGTTCGGAAATACGCAGTATTTT. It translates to CASSKTGFGNTQYF.

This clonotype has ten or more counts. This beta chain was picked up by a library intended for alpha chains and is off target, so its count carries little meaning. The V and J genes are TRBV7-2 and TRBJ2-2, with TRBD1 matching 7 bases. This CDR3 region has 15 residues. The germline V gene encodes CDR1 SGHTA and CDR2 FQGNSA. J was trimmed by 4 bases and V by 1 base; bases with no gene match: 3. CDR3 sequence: CASSLGAGGTGELFF. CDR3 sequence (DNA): TGTGCCAGCAGCTTAGGGGCAGGGGGCACCGGGGAGCTGTTTTTT. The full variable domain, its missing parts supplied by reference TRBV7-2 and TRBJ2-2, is GAGVSQSPSNKVTEKGKDVELRCDPISGHTALYWYRQSLGQGLEFLIYFQGNSAPDKSGLPSDRFSAERTGGSVSTLTIQRTQQEDSAVYLCASSLGAGGTGELFFGEGSRLTVL.

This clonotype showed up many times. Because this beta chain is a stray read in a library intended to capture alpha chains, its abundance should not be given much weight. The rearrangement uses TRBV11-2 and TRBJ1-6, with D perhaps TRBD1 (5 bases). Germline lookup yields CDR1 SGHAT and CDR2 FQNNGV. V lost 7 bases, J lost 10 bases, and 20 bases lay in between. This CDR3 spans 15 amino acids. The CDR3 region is CASNVAAGPTSPLHF. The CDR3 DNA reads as TGTGCCAGCAACGTAGCAGCGGGGCCCACATCACCCCTCCACTTT.

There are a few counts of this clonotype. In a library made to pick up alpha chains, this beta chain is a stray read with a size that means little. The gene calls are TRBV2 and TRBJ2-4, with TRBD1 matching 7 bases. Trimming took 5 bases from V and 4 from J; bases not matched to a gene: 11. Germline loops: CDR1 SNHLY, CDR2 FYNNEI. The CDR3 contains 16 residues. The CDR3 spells CASSFFPRDRKNIQYF. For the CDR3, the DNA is TGTGCCAGCAGTTTTTTCCCCCGGGACAGAAAAAACATTCAGTACTTC. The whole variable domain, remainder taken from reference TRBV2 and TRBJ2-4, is EPEVTQTPSHQVTQMGQEVILRCVPISNHLYFYWYRQILGQKVEFLVSFYNNEISEKSEIFDDQFSVERPDGSNFTLKIRSTKLEDSAMYFCASSFFPRDRKNIQYFGAGTRLSVL.

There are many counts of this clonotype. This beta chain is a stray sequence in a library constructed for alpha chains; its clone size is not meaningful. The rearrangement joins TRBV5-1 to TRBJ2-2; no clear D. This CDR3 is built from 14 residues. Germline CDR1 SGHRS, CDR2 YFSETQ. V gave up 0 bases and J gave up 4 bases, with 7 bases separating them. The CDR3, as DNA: TGCGCCAGCAGCTTGGAGCCAATCACCGGGGAGCTGTTTTTT. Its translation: CASSLEPITGELFF.

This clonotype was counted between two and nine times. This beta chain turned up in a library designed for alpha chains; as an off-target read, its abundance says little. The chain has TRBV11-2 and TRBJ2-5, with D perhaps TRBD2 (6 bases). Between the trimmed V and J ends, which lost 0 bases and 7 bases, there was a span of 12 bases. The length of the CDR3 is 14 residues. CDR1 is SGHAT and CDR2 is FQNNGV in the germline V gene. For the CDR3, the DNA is TGTGCCAGCAGCTTAGAGGTGGGGCGGGGGACCCAGTACTTC. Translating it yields CASSLEVGRGTQYF.

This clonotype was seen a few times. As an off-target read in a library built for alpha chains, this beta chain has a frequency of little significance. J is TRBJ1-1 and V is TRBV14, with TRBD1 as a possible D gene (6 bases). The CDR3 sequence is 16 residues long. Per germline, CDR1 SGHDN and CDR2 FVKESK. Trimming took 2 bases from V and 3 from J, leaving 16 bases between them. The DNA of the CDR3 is TGTGCCAGCAGCCAATTCCGAGTGGGGGCCGACACTGAAGCTTTCTTT. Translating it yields CASSQFRVGADTEAFF. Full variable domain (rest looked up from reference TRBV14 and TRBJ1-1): EAGVTQFPSHSVIEKGQTVTLRCDPISGHDNLYWYRRVMGKEIKFLLHFVKESKQDESGMPNNRFLAERTGGTYSTLKVQPAELEDSGVYFCASSQFRVGADTEAFFGQGTRLTVV.

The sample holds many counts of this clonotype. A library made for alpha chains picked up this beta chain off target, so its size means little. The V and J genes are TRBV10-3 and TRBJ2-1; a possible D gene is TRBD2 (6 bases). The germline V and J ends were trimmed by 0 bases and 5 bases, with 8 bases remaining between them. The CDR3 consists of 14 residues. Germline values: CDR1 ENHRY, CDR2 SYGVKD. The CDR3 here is CAISESGTDNEQFF. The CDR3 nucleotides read TGTGCCATCAGTGAGTCGGGGACTGACAATGAGCAGTTCTTC.

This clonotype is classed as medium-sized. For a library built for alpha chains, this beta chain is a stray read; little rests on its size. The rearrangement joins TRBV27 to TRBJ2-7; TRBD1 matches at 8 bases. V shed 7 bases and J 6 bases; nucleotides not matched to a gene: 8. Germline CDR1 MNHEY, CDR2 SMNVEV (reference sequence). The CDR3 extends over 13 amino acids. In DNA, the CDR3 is TGTGCCAGCACCCGAACACAGGGGGGCGAGCAGTACTTC. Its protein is CASTRTQGGEQYF.

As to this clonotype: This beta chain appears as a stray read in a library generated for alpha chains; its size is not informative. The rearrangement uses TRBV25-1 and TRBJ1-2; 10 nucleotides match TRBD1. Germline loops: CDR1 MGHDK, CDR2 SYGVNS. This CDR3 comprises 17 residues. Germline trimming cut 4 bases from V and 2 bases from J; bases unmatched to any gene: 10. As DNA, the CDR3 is TGTGCCAGCAGTGGCGGGGACAGGGGTCCCCTCAACTATGGCTACACCTTC. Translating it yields CASSGGDRGPLNYGYTF.

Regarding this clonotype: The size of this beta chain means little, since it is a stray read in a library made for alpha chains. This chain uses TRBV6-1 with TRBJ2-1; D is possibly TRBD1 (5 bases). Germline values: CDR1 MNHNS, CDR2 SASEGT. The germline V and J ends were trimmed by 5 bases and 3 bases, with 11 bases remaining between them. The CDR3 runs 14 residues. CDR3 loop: CASSSGWNYNEQFF. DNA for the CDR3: TGTGCCAGCAGTTCAGGGTGGAACTACAATGAGCAGTTCTTC.

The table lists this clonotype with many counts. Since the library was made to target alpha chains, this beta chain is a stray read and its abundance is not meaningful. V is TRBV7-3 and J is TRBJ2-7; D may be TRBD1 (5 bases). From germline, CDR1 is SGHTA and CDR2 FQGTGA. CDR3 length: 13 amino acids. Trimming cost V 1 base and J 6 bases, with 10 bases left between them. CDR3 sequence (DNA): TGTGCCAGCAGCTTAAGTCAGGGCGGCGAGCAGTACTTC. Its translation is CASSLSQGGEQYF.

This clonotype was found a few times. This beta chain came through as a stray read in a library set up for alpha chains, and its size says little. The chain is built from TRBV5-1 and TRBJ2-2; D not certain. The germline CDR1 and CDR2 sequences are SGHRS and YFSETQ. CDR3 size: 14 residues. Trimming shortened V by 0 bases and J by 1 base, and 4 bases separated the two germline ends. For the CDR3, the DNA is TGCGCCAGCAGCTTGGCGGGGAACACCGGGGAGCTGTTTTTT. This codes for CASSLAGNTGELFF.

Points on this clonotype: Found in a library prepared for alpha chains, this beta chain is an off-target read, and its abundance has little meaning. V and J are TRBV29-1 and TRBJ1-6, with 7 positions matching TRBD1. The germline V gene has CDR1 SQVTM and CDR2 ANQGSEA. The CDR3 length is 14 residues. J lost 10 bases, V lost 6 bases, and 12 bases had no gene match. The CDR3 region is CSVRDRGQGSPLHF. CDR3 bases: TGCAGCGTCCGGGACAGAGGCCAGGGGTCACCCCTCCACTTT.

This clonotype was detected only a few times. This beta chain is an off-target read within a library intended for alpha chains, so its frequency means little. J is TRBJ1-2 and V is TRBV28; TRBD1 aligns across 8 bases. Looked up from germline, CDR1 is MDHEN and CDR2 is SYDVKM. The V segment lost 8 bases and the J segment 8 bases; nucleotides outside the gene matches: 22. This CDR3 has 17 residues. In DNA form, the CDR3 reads TGTGCCAGCTGCCGAGTTTTACCAAGTGGACAGGGCGGAGGCTACACCTTC. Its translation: CASCRVLPSGQGGGYTF.

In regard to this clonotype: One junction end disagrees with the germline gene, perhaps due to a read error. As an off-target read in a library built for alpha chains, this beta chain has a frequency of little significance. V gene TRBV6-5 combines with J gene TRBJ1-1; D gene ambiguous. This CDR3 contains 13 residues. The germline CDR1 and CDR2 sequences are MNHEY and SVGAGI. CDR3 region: CANSLARNTEAFF. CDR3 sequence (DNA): TGTGCCAACAGTTTGGCCAGGAACACTGAAGCTTTCTTT.

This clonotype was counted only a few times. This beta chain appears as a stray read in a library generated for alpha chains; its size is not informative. The CDR3 loop is CASSLRADSNQPQHF. The CDR3 DNA reads TGTGCCAGCAGTTTAAGGGCAGATAGCAATCAGCCCCAGCATTTT. J is TRBJ1-5 and V is TRBV12-3 or TRBV12-4; D remains ambiguous. Trimming left V 2 bases short and J 0 bases short, with 8 bases between. The CDR3 is 15 amino acids.

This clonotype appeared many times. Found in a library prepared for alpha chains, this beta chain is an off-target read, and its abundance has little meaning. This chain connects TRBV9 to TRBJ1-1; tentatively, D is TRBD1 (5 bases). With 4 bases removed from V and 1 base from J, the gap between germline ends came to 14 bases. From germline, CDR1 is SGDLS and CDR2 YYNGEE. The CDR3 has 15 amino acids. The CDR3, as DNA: TGTGCCAGCAGCCGGGGGTCTTTAGGGAACACTGAAGCTTTCTTT. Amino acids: CASSRGSLGNTEAFF.

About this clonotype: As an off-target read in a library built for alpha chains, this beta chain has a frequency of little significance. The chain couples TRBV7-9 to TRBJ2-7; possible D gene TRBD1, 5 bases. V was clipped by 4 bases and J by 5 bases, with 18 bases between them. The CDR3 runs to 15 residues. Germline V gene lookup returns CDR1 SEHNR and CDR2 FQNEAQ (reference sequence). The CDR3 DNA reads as TGTGCCAGCAGCTCCCAGGGTGGGCAGAGACACGAGCAGTACTTC. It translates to CASSSQGGQRHEQYF.

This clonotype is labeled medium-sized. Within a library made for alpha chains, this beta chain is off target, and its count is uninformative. The DNA for the CDR3 is TGTGCCAGCTCACCATTTACGGGACCTGGCTACACCTTC. Translation gives CASSPFTGPGYTF. The chain carries TRBV18 and TRBJ1-2, with D possibly TRBD1 on 5 matching bases. Germline CDR1 and CDR2: KGHSH and LQKENI. The CDR3 contains 13 residues. The ends were cut back, 2 bases at V and 7 bases at J, with 11 bases in the middle.

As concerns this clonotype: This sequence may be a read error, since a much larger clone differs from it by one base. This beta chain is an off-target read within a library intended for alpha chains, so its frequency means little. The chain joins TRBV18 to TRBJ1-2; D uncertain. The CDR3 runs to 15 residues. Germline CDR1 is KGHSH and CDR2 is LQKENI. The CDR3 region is CTSSPPVVGIYGYTF. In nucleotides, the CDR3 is TGTACCAGCTCACCACCGGTGGTCGGAATCTATGGCTACACCTTC.

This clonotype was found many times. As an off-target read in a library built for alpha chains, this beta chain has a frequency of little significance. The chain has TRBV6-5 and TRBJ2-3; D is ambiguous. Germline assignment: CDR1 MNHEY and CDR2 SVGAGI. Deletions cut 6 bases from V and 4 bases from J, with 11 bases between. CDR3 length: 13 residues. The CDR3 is CASSLEYSDTQYF. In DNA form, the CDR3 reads TGTGCCAGCAGCTTGGAGTACTCAGATACGCAGTATTTT.